The 32 T cell receptor beta chains below all came from one sample that was sequenced in a study of PD-L1 blockade in urothelial cancer. Data came from immunoSEQ multiplex PCR; TCRdb stores just in-frame clones and leaves some out. Seen here are 45,000 to 50,000 clones, about 87% observed once, and the top ten hold less than 4%. Sequenced material: PBMCs, taken around atezolizumab (anti-PD-L1) treatment. All receptors come from an elderly man with urothelial cancer.

The CDR3 protein is CASSLGSSGTSTDTQYF. In nucleotides, the CDR3 is TGCGCCAGCAGCTTGGGGTCTAGCGGCACTAGCACAGATACGCAGTATTTT. The chain uses TRBV5-1 and TRBJ2-3; 7 bases fit TRBD2. V lost 0 bases to trimming and J lost 0 bases; unmatched junction nucleotides: 7. CDR1 SGHRS and CDR2 YFSETQ come from the germline V gene. The CDR3 loop spans 17 amino acids.

The rearrangement joins TRBV7-8 to TRBJ2-3; TRBD2 matches at 9 bases. With 7 bases clipped from V and 5 bases from J, the junction kept 7 bases outside the gene matches. Germline CDR1 and CDR2: SGHVS and FQNEAQ. The CDR3 contains 14 residues. CDR3 residues: CASTVSGSRDTQYF. In DNA, the CDR3 is TGTGCCAGCACCGTTAGCGGGAGTAGAGATACGCAGTATTTT.

This chain connects TRBV19 to TRBJ2-7, with D hard to call. This CDR3 has 15 amino acids. Germline CDR1 is LNHDA and CDR2 is SQIVND (reference sequence). Between the trimmed V and J ends, which lost 4 bases and 0 bases, there was a span of 13 bases. For the CDR3, the DNA is TGTGCCAGTAGTACCGAGTCAAGTAGCTCCTACGAGCAGTACTTC. This codes for CASSTESSSSYEQYF.

This chain links TRBV6-1 with TRBJ1-2; the match to TRBD1 covers 7 bases. The CDR3 has 14 amino acids. The germline CDR1 and CDR2 sequences are MNHNS and SASEGT. With 2 bases clipped from V and 7 bases from J, the junction kept 7 bases outside the gene matches. The CDR3 reads CASSEIGRGFGYTF. The CDR3 DNA reads TGTGCCAGCAGTGAAATCGGCAGGGGGTTTGGCTACACCTTC.

CDR3 in DNA: TGTGCCAGCAGCTTAGCCAGACCGGGGAGGAGCTCCTACAATGAGCAGTTCTTC. This encodes CASSLARPGRSSYNEQFF. The V call is TRBV7-2, the J call TRBJ2-1; the D gene is possibly TRBD2 (6 bases). Trimming left V 0 bases short and J 0 bases short, with 15 bases between. CDR3 length: 18 residues. From germline, CDR1 is SGHTA and CDR2 FQGNSA.

The chain carries TRBV5-5 and TRBJ1-2; D is unresolved. Trimming removed 0 bases from V and 0 bases from J, with 12 bases in between. The germline CDR1 and CDR2 sequences are SGHKS and YYEKEE (reference sequence). The CDR3 consists of 16 residues. The chain's CDR3 is CASSLVGGQPNYGYTF. The CDR3 region has the DNA TGTGCCAGCAGCTTGGTTGGCGGCCAACCTAACTATGGCTACACCTTC.

The chain recombines TRBV6-6 with TRBJ2-3, with TRBD1 identical over 8 bases. The CDR3 is 14 amino acids. V lost 5 bases and J lost 10; bases outside the gene matches: 11. From germline, CDR1 is MNHNY and CDR2 SVGAGI (reference sequence). The CDR3 region is CASSPTTGTGSQYF. The CDR3 DNA is TGTGCCAGCAGTCCTACAACCGGGACAGGATCGCAGTATTTT.

The chain couples TRBV2 to TRBJ2-3; 7 bases line up with TRBD1. This CDR3 region has 15 residues. J gave up 0 bases and V 7 bases, and 7 bases lay outside the gene matches. CDR1 SNHLY and CDR2 FYNNEI come from the germline V gene. The DNA for the CDR3 is TGTGCCAGCATCGAGGCACAGGGGAGCACAGATACGCAGTATTTT. Translated, it gives CASIEAQGSTDTQYF.

In nucleotides, the CDR3 is TGCGCCAGCAGCCAAGACCATGGGACAGGGGGGACCGAGCAGTACTTC. It specifies CASSQDHGTGGTEQYF. The V gene is TRBV4-3, the J gene TRBJ2-7; 11 bases match TRBD1. Germline CDR1 and CDR2: LGHNA and YSLEER. With 0 bases clipped from V and 6 bases from J, the junction kept 7 bases outside the gene matches. This CDR3 comprises 16 residues.

This chain links TRBV6-4 with TRBJ1-4; D possibly corresponds to TRBD1 (6 bases). Trimming took off 0 bases at V and 5 bases at J, with 7 bases between the two ends. Germline assignment: CDR1 MRHNA and CDR2 SNTAGT. CDR3 size: 14 residues. The DNA of the CDR3 is TGTGCCAGCAGTGACTCAGACAGGAATGAAAAACTGTTTTTT. Its translation is CASSDSDRNEKLFF.

The chain uses TRBV14 and TRBJ2-5, with 8 bases lining up with TRBD1. There are 17 residues in the CDR3. The germline CDR1 and CDR2 sequences are SGHDN and FVKESK. V trimming: 0 bases; J trimming: 5 bases; junction bases outside the gene matches: 11. The CDR3 spells CASSQDGTGGTFETQYF. CDR3 sequence (DNA): TGTGCCAGCAGCCAAGATGGAACAGGGGGGACCTTCGAGACCCAGTACTTC.

This chain uses TRBV19 with TRBJ1-4, with D maybe TRBD1 (6 bases). The germline V and J ends were trimmed by 1 base and 4 bases, with 16 bases remaining between them. The CDR3 sequence is 17 residues long. From germline, CDR1 is LNHDA and CDR2 SQIVND (reference sequence). The CDR3 is CASSIGARDRLNEKLFF. The CDR3 region has the DNA TGTGCCAGTAGTATAGGGGCGAGAGACAGGCTTAATGAAAAACTGTTTTTT. The whole variable domain, remainder taken from reference TRBV19 and TRBJ1-4, is DGGITQSPKYLFRKEGQNVTLSCEQNLNHDAMYWYRQDPGQGLRLIYYSQIVNDFQKGDIAEGYSVSREKKESFPLTVTSAQKNPTAFYLCASSIGARDRLNEKLFFGSGTQLSVL.

The J gene is TRBJ1-1, the V gene TRBV18; D remains unclear. This CDR3 region has 13 residues. Per the germline V gene, CDR1 is KGHSH and CDR2 is LQKENI. With 0 bases removed from V and 4 bases from J, the gap between germline ends came to 6 bases. CDR3 bases: TGTGCCAGCTCACCACCGTCGAGCACTGAAGCTTTCTTT. Its protein product is CASSPPSSTEAFF.

This clone appeared once. This rearrangement joins TRBV27 to TRBJ2-3; unclear D gene. This CDR3 contains 13 residues. V lost 3 bases and J 5 bases, leaving 9 bases between the germline ends. In germline, CDR1 is MNHEY, CDR2 SMNVEV (reference sequence). The DNA of the CDR3 is TGTGCCAGCAGTTTGTACACCCTAGATACGCAGTATTTT. Protein product: CASSLYTLDTQYF.

V and J are TRBV7-7 and TRBJ2-5; D not resolved. The CDR3 is 17 amino acids. V was trimmed by 1 base and J by 1 base, leaving 16 bases between them. Germline V gene sequence: CDR1 SSHAT, CDR2 FNYEAQ (reference sequence). The CDR3 loop is CASSLGAKSGSQETQYF. The CDR3 DNA sequence: TGTGCCAGCAGCTTAGGGGCCAAGTCCGGTTCCCAAGAGACCCAGTACTTC.

The chain couples TRBV27 to TRBJ2-6, with 10 nucleotides matching TRBD1. The V gene end was trimmed by 5 bases and the J gene end by 3 bases; junction bases not matched to a gene: 7. CDR1 MNHEY and CDR2 SMNVEV come from the germline V gene (reference sequence). This CDR3 is 17 amino acids long. The CDR3 is CASSPRQGAIGANVLTF. The CDR3 DNA is TGTGCCAGCAGTCCCCGACAGGGGGCGATTGGGGCCAACGTCCTGACTTTC.

V gene TRBV2 combines with J gene TRBJ2-4, with 10 bases lining up with TRBD1. The length of the CDR3 is 13 residues. Per the germline V gene, CDR1 is SNHLY and CDR2 is FYNNEI. The V and J ends lost 6 bases and 8 bases, in that order; junction bases with no gene match: 4. The CDR3 region is CASSRDRGDIQYF. Written as DNA, the CDR3 is TGTGCCAGCAGCCGGGACAGGGGTGACATTCAGTACTTC.

V gene TRBV9 combines with J gene TRBJ1-4; no definite D call. The ends were cut back, 0 bases at V and 0 bases at J, with 9 bases in the middle. The CDR3 runs 16 residues. In germline, CDR1 is SGDLS, CDR2 YYNGEE. In DNA, the CDR3 is TGTGCCAGCAGCGTAGATCACGGTGCAACTAATGAAAAACTGTTTTTT. Translation: CASSVDHGATNEKLFF.

This clone showed up just a few times. The V call is TRBV30, the J call TRBJ1-5; TRBD1 is a possible D gene (6 bases). Trimming cost V 3 bases and J 0 bases, with 12 bases left between them. Germline loops: CDR1 GTSNPN, CDR2 SVGIG (reference sequence). The CDR3 sequence is 15 residues long. The CDR3 sequence is CAWSRGPNSNQPQHF. CDR3 DNA sequence: TGTGCCTGGAGCAGGGGACCCAATAGCAATCAGCCCCAGCATTTT. Together with reference TRBV30 and TRBJ1-5, the CDR3 gives the full variable domain: SQTIHQWPATLVQPVGSPLSLECTVEGTSNPNLYWYRQAAGRGLQLLFYSVGIGQISSEVPQNLSASRPQDRQFILSSKKLLLSDSGFYLCAWSRGPNSNQPQHFGDGTRLSIL.

CDR3 sequence: CASSARLAGEVEQYF. The CDR3 nucleotides read TGTGCCAGCAGCGCACGACTAGCGGGAGAGGTGGAGCAGTACTTC. J is TRBJ2-7 and V is TRBV9; TRBD2 matches at 12 bases. Germline CDR1 and CDR2: SGDLS and YYNGEE. This CDR3 region has 15 residues. After removal of 3 bases from V and 7 bases from J, the junction contained 8 bases not matched to a gene.

This clone was picked up a small number of times. The chain employs TRBV19 and TRBJ2-7; TRBD2 might be the D (6 bases). Per the germline V gene, CDR1 is LNHDA and CDR2 is SQIVND (reference sequence). CDR3 length: 13 amino acids. Trimming removed 5 bases at V and 6 bases at J, with 14 bases between. This CDR3 is CASSHGIGGEQYF. For the CDR3, the DNA is TGTGCCAGTAGTCACGGCATCGGGGGCGAGCAGTACTTC.

V is TRBV6-1 and J is TRBJ2-2, with 7 bases aligning to TRBD1. Per germline, CDR1 MNHNS and CDR2 SASEGT. This CDR3 comprises 14 residues. Trimming at V came to 6 bases and at J to 4 bases, leaving 5 bases not matched to a gene. The CDR3 bases are TGTGCCAGCAGGACGACAGGGACCACCGGGGAGCTGTTTTTT. Translation: CASRTTGTTGELFF.

The V gene is TRBV18, the J gene TRBJ2-2; unclear D gene. V lost 0 bases to trimming and J lost 5 bases, with 7 bases between them. The CDR3 is 14 amino acids. CDR1 and CDR2 from the germline V gene are KGHSH and LQKENI. The CDR3 DNA reads as TGTGCCAGCTCACCACCTATCAGGACCGGGGAGCTGTTTTTT. Protein product: CASSPPIRTGELFF.

This clone was counted only a few times. V gene TRBV29-1 combines with J gene TRBJ1-1; the D is unclear. V gave up 6 bases and J gave up 11 bases, with 25 bases separating them. This CDR3 has 14 residues. CDR1 and CDR2 (germline): SQVTM, ANQGSEA. In DNA form, the CDR3 reads TGCAGCGTCAGTAAACCCGGGGAACGGAGAAGGGCTTTCTTT. Protein sequence: CSVSKPGERRRAFF.

This clone was seen just once. An end of the junction differs from the germline gene, which may be a read error. This chain connects TRBV10-1 to TRBJ2-5, with 9 nucleotides matching TRBD1. CDR1 is WNHNN and CDR2 is SYGVQD in the germline V gene (reference sequence). The CDR3 runs to 15 residues. CDR3 residues: CASSDGTGRGETQHF. The CDR3 coding sequence is TGCGCCAGCAGTGATGGGACAGGGAGGGGAGAGACCCAGCACTTC.

This sequence joins TRBV6-1 and TRBJ2-7, with TRBD1 as a possible D gene (5 bases). Trimming pared 10 bases from V and 3 bases from J, leaving 16 bases between. This CDR3 is built from 13 residues. Germline-derived CDR1 and CDR2 are MNHNS and SASEGT. The CDR3 is CATQGGTHYEQYF. CDR3 bases: TGTGCCACCCAGGGTGGCACCCACTACGAGCAGTACTTC.

This clone was recorded once. The chain is built from TRBV5-1 and TRBJ2-5; possible D gene TRBD2, 5 bases. The germline V gene encodes CDR1 SGHRS and CDR2 YFSETQ. The CDR3 length is 12 residues. V was shortened by 1 base and J by 5 bases, with 6 bases between the two germline ends. The CDR3 DNA reads as TGCGCCAGCAGCTTGAAGCGGGAGACCCAGTACTTC. Its translation is CASSLKRETQYF.

The V and J genes are TRBV9 and TRBJ2-1; weak D call: TRBD1 (5 bases). Germline V gene sequence: CDR1 SGDLS, CDR2 YYNGEE. The CDR3 sequence is 15 residues long. V was pared by 0 bases and J by 4 bases, with 11 bases between. CDR3 region: CASSVDGQGYNEQFF. CDR3 nucleotides: TGTGCCAGCAGCGTAGACGGCCAGGGATACAATGAGCAGTTCTTC.

With regard to this clone: An end of the junction differs from the germline gene, which may be a read error. This sequence joins TRBV4-2 and TRBJ1-2; 10 bases agree with TRBD1. The CDR3 runs 13 residues. Germline values: CDR1 LGHNA, CDR2 YNFKEQ. The CDR3 DNA is TGTGCCAGCAGCCCTGTCGGGACAGGGGAGTGTAACTTC. It specifies CASSPVGTGECNF.

Judged by abundance, this clone is medium-sized. The genes are TRBV7-7 and TRBJ2-2, with D possibly being TRBD1 (6 bases). Germline-derived CDR1 and CDR2 are SSHAT and FNYEAQ (reference sequence). This CDR3 region has 17 residues. Trimming took off 2 bases at V and 8 bases at J, with 21 bases between the two ends. Here the CDR3 DNA reads TGTGCCAGCAGCTTAACGGCGAATCTTGAAGGACAGGGGGAGCTGTTTTTT. Amino acids: CASSLTANLEGQGELFF.

The chain employs TRBV2 and TRBJ2-5, with TRBD1 matching over 7 bases. This CDR3 spans 15 amino acids. Germline loops: CDR1 SNHLY, CDR2 FYNNEI. After removal of 1 base from V and 5 bases from J, the junction contained 7 bases not matched to a gene. This CDR3 reads CASSEGIGGRETQYF. The CDR3 DNA follows: TGTGCCAGCAGTGAAGGAATAGGGGGCAGGGAGACCCAGTACTTC. Combining the CDR3 with reference TRBV2 and TRBJ2-5 gives the whole variable domain EPEVTQTPSHQVTQMGQEVILRCVPISNHLYFYWYRQILGQKVEFLVSFYNNEISEKSEIFDDQFSVERPDGSNFTLKIRSTKLEDSAMYFCASSEGIGGRETQYFGPGTRLLVL.

V usage is TRBV7-9 and J usage is TRBJ2-5; 15 bases fit TRBD2. The length of the CDR3 is 17 residues. With 5 bases clipped from V and 5 bases from J, the junction kept 9 bases outside the gene matches. Per germline, CDR1 SEHNR and CDR2 FQNEAQ (reference sequence). CDR3: CASSPRTSGRAEETQYF. In nucleotides, the CDR3 is TGTGCCAGCAGCCCGCGGACTAGCGGGAGGGCCGAGGAGACCCAGTACTTC.